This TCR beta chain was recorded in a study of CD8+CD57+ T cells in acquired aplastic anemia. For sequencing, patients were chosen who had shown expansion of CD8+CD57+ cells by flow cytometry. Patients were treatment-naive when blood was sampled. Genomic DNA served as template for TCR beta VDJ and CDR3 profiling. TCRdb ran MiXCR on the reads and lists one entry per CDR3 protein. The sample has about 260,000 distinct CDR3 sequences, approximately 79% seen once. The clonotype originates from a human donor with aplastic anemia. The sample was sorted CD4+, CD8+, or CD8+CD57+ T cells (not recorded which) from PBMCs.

The chain's CDR3 is CASSAGSGWNTEAFF. The CDR3 DNA follows: TGTGCCAGCAGCGCAGGTTCTGGGTGGAACACTGAAGCTTTCTTT. The chain is built from TRBV11-3 and TRBJ1-1; D is ambiguous. CDR3 size: 15 residues. Germline CDR1 SGHNT, CDR2 YENEEA. V was cut by 5 bases and J by 1 base, with 14 bases left in between. The complete variable domain, with remaining parts taken from reference TRBV11-3 and TRBJ1-1, reads EAGVVQSPRYKIIEKKQPVAFWCNPISGHNTLYWYLQNLGQGPELLIRYENEEAVDDSQLPKDRFSAERLKGVDSTLKIQPAELGDSAVYLCASSAGSGWNTEAFFGQGTRLTVV.